The 5 T cell receptor beta chains listed next were all sequenced from one sample in a study of sequential checkpoint blockade in melanoma. Treatment given: randomized to nivolumab then ipilimumab (arm A) or the reverse (arm B). The table came from immunoSEQ multiplex PCR; TCRdb's copy has only in-frame clones and leaves some out. The sample holds approximately 6,300 clones, around half seen once. The sequencing here drew on CD8+ T cells sorted from blood (inferred from file names), taken from a patient given nivolumab and ipilimumab in sequence. These receptors came from a human donor with melanoma.

Comment on this clone: At one end the junction does not follow the germline gene, possibly because of a read error. The chain combines TRBV7-9 with TRBJ1-2; no clear D. Germline V gene sequence: CDR1 SEHNR, CDR2 FQNEAQ (reference sequence). The CDR3 consists of 16 residues. Here the CDR3 reads CASSQEATQRAQGYTF. The CDR3 DNA is TGCGCCAGCAGCCAAGAGGCGACACAGAGGGCGCAGGGCTACACCTTC.

This clone occurred once. The rearrangement uses TRBV5-4 and TRBJ2-1; weak D call: TRBD1 (6 bases). The CDR3 is 15 residues long. V was shortened by 4 bases and J by 8 bases, with 19 bases between the two germline ends. Looked up from germline, CDR1 is SGHNT and CDR2 is YYREEE (reference sequence). CDR3 bases: TGTGCCAGCAGCCCCGAGGACAGCTTGGGCGATGAGCAGTTCTTC. Its translation is CASSPEDSLGDEQFF.

There are a few counts of this clone. The V and J genes are TRBV5-8 and TRBJ2-7, with 8 positions matching TRBD1. CDR3 length: 14 amino acids. The V and J ends lost 0 bases and 5 bases, in that order; junction bases with no gene match: 4. CDR1 is SGHTS and CDR2 is YDEGEE in the germline V gene. The CDR3 region is CASSLGTGSDEQYF. For the CDR3, the DNA is TGTGCCAGCAGCTTGGGGACAGGGAGCGACGAGCAGTACTTC. The full variable domain, rest sourced from reference TRBV5-8 and TRBJ2-7, is EAGVTQSPTHLIKTRGQQATLRCSPISGHTSVYWYQQALGLGLQFLLWYDEGEERNRGNFPPRFSGRQFPNYSSELNVNALELEDSALYLCASSLGTGSDEQYFGPGTRLTVT.

The chain employs TRBV5-1 and TRBJ2-7; TRBD1 agrees at 8 bases. The CDR3 runs 15 residues. V was pared by 4 bases and J by 3 bases, with 9 bases of the junction left unmatched. The germline CDR1 and CDR2 sequences are SGHRS and YFSETQ. This CDR3 reads CASSEIGTGGYEQYF. In DNA, the CDR3 is TGCGCCAGCAGCGAGATCGGGACAGGTGGCTACGAGCAGTACTTC. The full variable domain, rest sourced from reference TRBV5-1 and TRBJ2-7, is KAGVTQTPRYLIKTRGQQVTLSCSPISGHRSVSWYQQTPGQGLQFLFEYFSETQRNKGNFPGRFSGRQFSNSRSEMNVSTLELGDSALYLCASSEIGTGGYEQYFGPGTRLTVT.

The chain carries TRBV19 and TRBJ1-2; 8 bases fit TRBD1. The CDR3 is made up of 15 amino acids. J gave up 4 bases and V 3 bases, and 7 bases lay outside the gene matches. CDR1 LNHDA and CDR2 SQIVND come from the germline V gene (reference sequence). CDR3 in amino acids: CASSMGAGGGYGYTF. In DNA form, the CDR3 reads TGTGCCAGTAGTATGGGGGCAGGGGGCGGCTATGGCTACACCTTC.